This T cell receptor beta chain appears in the sequencing data of a study of long-term antiretroviral therapy in people with HIV. They ran version v3.0 of the immunoSEQ assay at survey level. The repertoire was sequenced with immunoSEQ multiplex PCR; TCRdb's copy has only in-frame clones and lacks some. The sample contains nearly 20,000 clones, approximately 80% of which appear only once. This CDR3 spans 14 amino acids. Looked up from germline, CDR1 is SGHAT and CDR2 is FQNNGV. Trimming shortened V by 4 bases and J by 1 base, and 11 bases separated the two germline ends. The V call is TRBV11-2, the J call TRBJ2-7; tentatively, D is TRBD1 (5 bases). The source of this sequence is a middle-aged woman with HIV. Sequencing used unsorted PBMCs, obtained 0.2 years after starting antiretroviral therapy. The CDR3 sequence is CASSSDTGSYEQYF. Written as DNA, the CDR3 is TGTGCCAGCAGCTCAGATACAGGTTCCTACGAGCAGTACTTC.